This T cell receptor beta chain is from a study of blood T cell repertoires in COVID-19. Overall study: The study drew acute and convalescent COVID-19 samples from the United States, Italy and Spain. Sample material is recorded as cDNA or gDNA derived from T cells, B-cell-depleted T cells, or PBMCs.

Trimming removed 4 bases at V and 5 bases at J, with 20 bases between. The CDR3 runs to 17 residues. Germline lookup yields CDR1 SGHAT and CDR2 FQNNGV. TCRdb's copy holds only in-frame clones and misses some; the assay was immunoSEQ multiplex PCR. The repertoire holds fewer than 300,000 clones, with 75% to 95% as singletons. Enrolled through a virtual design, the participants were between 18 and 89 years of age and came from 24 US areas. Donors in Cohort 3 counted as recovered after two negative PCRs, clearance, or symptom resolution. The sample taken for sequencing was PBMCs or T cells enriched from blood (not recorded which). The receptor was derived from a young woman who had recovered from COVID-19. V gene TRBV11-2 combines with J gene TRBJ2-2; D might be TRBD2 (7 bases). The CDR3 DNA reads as TGTGCCAGCAGCTCTCCCCCGCGGGGGCTTAGGACCGGGGAGCTGTTTTTT. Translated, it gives CASSSPPRGLRTGELFF.